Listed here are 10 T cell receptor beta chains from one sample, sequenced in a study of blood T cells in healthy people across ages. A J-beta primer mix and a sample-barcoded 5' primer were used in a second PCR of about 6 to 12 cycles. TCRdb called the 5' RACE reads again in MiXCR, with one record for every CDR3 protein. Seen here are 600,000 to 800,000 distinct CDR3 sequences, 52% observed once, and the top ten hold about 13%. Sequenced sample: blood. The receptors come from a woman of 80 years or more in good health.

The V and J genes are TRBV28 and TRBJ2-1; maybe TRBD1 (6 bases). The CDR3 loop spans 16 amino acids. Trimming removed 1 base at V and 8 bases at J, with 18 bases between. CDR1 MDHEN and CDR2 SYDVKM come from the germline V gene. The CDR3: CASSLSGAQARDEQFF. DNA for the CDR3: TGTGCCAGCAGTTTATCAGGGGCTCAAGCCAGGGATGAGCAGTTCTTC.

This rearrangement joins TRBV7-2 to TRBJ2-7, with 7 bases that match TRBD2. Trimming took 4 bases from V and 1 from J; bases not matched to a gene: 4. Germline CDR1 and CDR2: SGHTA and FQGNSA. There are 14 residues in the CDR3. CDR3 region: CASSSASGSYEQYF. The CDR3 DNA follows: TGTGCCAGCAGCTCGGCTAGCGGATCCTACGAGCAGTACTTC. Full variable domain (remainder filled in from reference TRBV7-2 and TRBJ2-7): GAGVSQSPSNKVTEKGKDVELRCDPISGHTALYWYRQSLGQGLEFLIYFQGNSAPDKSGLPSDRFSAERTGGSVSTLTIQRTQQEDSAVYLCASSSASGSYEQYFGPGTRLTVT.

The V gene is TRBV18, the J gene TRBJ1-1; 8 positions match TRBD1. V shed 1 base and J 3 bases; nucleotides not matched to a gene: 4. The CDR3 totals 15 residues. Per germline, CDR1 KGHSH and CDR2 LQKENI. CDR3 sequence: CASSPRQGSDTEAFF. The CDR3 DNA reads TGTGCCAGCTCACCACGACAGGGGTCGGACACTGAAGCTTTCTTT.

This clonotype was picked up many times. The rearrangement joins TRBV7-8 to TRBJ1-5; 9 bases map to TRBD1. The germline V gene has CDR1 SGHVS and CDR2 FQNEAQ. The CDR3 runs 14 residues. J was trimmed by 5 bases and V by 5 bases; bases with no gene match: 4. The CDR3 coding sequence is TGTGCCAGCAGCCCGGACAGGGGTTATCAGCCCCAGCATTTT. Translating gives CASSPDRGYQPQHF.

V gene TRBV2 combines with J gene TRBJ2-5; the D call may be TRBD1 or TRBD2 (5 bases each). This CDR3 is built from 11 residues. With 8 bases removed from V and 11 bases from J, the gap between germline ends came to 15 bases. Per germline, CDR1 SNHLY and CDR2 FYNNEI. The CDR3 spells CASLREGEQYF. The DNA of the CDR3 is TGTGCCAGCCTGAGAGAAGGGGAGCAGTACTTC.

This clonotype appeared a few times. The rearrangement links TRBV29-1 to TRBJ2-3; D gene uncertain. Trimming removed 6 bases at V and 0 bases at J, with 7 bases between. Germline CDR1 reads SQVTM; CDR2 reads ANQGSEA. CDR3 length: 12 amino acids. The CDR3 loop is CSVQLSTDTQYF. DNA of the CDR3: TGCAGCGTACAGCTCAGCACAGATACGCAGTATTTT.

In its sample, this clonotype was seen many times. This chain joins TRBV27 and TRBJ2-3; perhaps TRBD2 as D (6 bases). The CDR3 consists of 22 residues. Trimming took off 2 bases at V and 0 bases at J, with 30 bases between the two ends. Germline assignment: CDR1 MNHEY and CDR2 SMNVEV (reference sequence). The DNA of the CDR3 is TGTGCCAGCAGTTTACCTCTGACCGGGGGAATCGGACGGAGCTCTAGCACAGATACGCAGTATTTT. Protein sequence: CASSLPLTGGIGRSSSTDTQYF.

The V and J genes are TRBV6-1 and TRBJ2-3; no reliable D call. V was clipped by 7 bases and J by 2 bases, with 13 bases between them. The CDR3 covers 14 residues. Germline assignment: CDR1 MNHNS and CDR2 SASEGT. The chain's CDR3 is CASTNYQTTDTQYF. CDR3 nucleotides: TGTGCCAGCACAAACTACCAGACCACAGATACGCAGTATTTT.

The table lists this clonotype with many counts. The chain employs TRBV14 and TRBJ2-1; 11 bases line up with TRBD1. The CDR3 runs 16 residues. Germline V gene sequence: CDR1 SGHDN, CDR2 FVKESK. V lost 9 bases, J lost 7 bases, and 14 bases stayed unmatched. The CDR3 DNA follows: TGTGCCAGTTCGGGCCTCGGGACAGGGGGATGGAATGAGCAGTTCTTC. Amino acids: CASSGLGTGGWNEQFF.

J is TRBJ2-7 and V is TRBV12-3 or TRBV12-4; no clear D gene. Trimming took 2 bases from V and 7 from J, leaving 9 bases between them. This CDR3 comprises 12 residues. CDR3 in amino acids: CASSLSRFEQYF. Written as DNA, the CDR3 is TGTGCCAGCAGTTTATCTCGTTTTGAGCAGTACTTC.